Sequencing of this TCR beta chain was carried out in a study of control samples from healthy donors and cancer patients. The assay was immunoSEQ multiplex PCR, and TCRdb's table has in-frame clones only and misses some. The sample carries about 120,000 clones, over 75% recorded once. The CDR3 length is 20 residues. V lost 4 bases and J 0 bases, leaving 24 bases between the germline ends. Germline loops: CDR1 LNHDA, CDR2 SQIVND (reference sequence). The sequence derives from a woman aged 45-65 years with colorectal cancer. Sequencing used PBMCs. The chain recombines TRBV19 with TRBJ2-2; D remains unclear. The CDR3 DNA is TGTGCCAGTAGTAGGTCCCTGATGCCAGGCCAAACCGCGAACACCGGGGAGCTGTTTTTT. It translates to CASSRSLMPGQTANTGELFF.